The subject of this entry is one TCR beta chain. V dropped 6 bases and J dropped 9; count of bases not matched to a gene: 8. This CDR3 is built from 15 residues. Per the germline V gene, CDR1 is SGHAT and CDR2 is FQNNGV. The record originates from a study of blood T cells in healthy people across ages. Sample-barcoded 5' priming and a J-beta primer mix drove a second PCR of roughly 7 to 11 cycles. TCRdb recomputed calls from the 5' RACE reads with MiXCR, one row per CDR3 protein. The sample contains 850,000 to 1,100,000 distinct CDR3 sequences, more than 30% of which appear only once. Sequenced input: blood. The TCR was taken from a young man in good health. This chain connects TRBV11-2 to TRBJ2-1; 13 nucleotides match TRBD2. CDR3 sequence (DNA): TGTGCCAGCAGACCACTAGCGGGGGGGCCCGGTGAGCAGTTCTTC. Residues: CASRPLAGGPGEQFF.